These 8 T cell receptor beta chains were sequenced from one sample in a study of graft-versus-host responses after intestinal transplantation. Libraries were prepared by immunoSEQ multiplex PCR; TCRdb keeps only in-frame clonotypes and omits some of them. Of roughly 100,000 clones in the sample, 93% are singletons; the top ten hold roughly 1.2%. Their target antigens are unknown. The sample consisted of unstimulated CD8+ T cells sorted from spleen or lymph node cells, taken before intestinal transplant. Receptor source: a human donor who received an intestinal transplant.

The genes are TRBV15 and TRBJ1-1; D is undetermined. Trimming shortened V by 4 bases and J by 4 bases, and 22 bases separated the two germline ends. The CDR3 extends over 17 amino acids. Germline values: CDR1 LNHNV, CDR2 YYDKDF (reference sequence). The CDR3 loop reads CATSTRYHTRRGTEAFF. Here the CDR3 DNA reads TGTGCCACCAGCACAAGGTATCACACACGGCGGGGCACTGAAGCTTTCTTT.

The rearrangement joins TRBV11-2 to TRBJ2-5, with 9 bases that match TRBD1. The end of the DNA is better explained by TRBJ2-7, so the J call may be wrong. The CDR3 is made up of 14 amino acids. Germline loops: CDR1 SGHAT, CDR2 FQNNGV. The CDR3 here is CASSLRDRADEQYF. CDR3 in DNA: TGTGCCAGCAGCCTCCGGGACAGGGCCGACGAGCAGTACTTC.

The chain employs TRBV6-5 and TRBJ1-3; 8 nucleotides agree with TRBD1. In germline, CDR1 is MNHEY, CDR2 SVGAGI. V dropped 0 bases and J dropped 6; count of bases not matched to a gene: 4. The CDR3 runs 15 residues. CDR3 sequence: CASSYSTGEVNTIYF. The CDR3 DNA reads TGTGCCAGCAGTTACTCGACAGGGGAGGTAAACACCATATATTTT.

J is TRBJ2-5 and V is TRBV19; D may be TRBD2 (6 bases). Trimming left V 5 bases short and J 5 bases short, with 9 bases between. Germline V gene sequence: CDR1 LNHDA, CDR2 SQIVND (reference sequence). The CDR3 spans 12 residues. The CDR3 reads CASSGGFETQYF. The CDR3 nucleotides are TGTGCCAGTAGTGGGGGGTTTGAGACCCAGTACTTC.

The V gene is TRBV13, the J gene TRBJ2-3; 10 bases map to TRBD2. V lost 5 bases and J lost 1; bases outside the gene matches: 12. The CDR3 contains 18 residues. Germline-derived CDR1 and CDR2 are PRHDT and FYEKMQ (reference sequence). In DNA form, the CDR3 reads TGTGCCAGCAGCCCAGGGGGGTGGGGGACTAGCGGCACAGATACGCAGTATTTT. This encodes CASSPGGWGTSGTDTQYF.

The gene calls are TRBV9 and TRBJ1-1, with 9 bases identical to TRBD1. There are 15 residues in the CDR3. CDR1 SGDLS and CDR2 YYNGEE come from the germline V gene. Trimming at V came to 5 bases and at J to 6 bases, leaving 11 bases not matched to a gene. The CDR3 sequence: CASSHPGQGFPEAFF. In nucleotides, the CDR3 is TGTGCCAGCAGTCACCCGGGACAGGGCTTCCCTGAAGCTTTCTTT. Full variable domain (missing parts from reference TRBV9 and TRBJ1-1): DSGVTQTPKHLITATGQRVTLRCSPRSGDLSVYWYQQSLDQGLQFLIQYYNGEERAKGNILERFSAQQFPDLHSELNLSSLELGDSALYFCASSHPGQGFPEAFFGQGTRLTVV.

Here the CDR3 reads CASSGAQNIANYGYTF. DNA of the CDR3: TGTGCCAGCAGTGGAGCCCAGAACATAGCTAACTATGGCTACACCTTC. The chain links TRBV6-1 to TRBJ1-2; D gene uncertain. Germline V gene lookup returns CDR1 MNHNS and CDR2 SASEGT. V shed 4 bases and J shed 0 bases, with 15 bases lying between them. This CDR3 spans 16 amino acids.

The chain combines TRBV28 with TRBJ2-7; no clear D gene. The CDR3 totals 11 residues. Germline V gene lookup returns CDR1 MDHEN and CDR2 SYDVKM. The V end was cut by 5 bases, the J end by 5 bases, with 7 bases between. The CDR3 region is CASSISDEQYF. DNA for the CDR3: TGTGCCAGCAGTATTTCTGACGAGCAGTACTTC.